Listed below are T cell receptor beta chains from one sample, sequenced in a study of shared clonotypes between healthy human individuals. The data were produced by immunoSEQ multiplex PCR, yet TCRdb's version contains in-frame clones alone and is incomplete. The sample contains about 2 million clones, 85% to 95% of which appear only once. Sequenced: naive CD4+ T cells sorted from blood. The receptor source for this set is a man aged 18 to 29 in good health. The CDR3 runs from the conserved cysteine through the conserved F or W. The D gene is left open where the match is weak. Clone sizes are given selectively: once, few, many, or a class where the clone is expanded.

cdr3_aa: CASSLAGGAWETQYF
cdr3_nt: TGCGCCAGCAGCTTGGCAGGGGGCGCATGGGAGACCCAGTACTTC
d_call: TRBD1
j_call: TRBJ2-5
v_call: TRBV5-1
clone_size: NA
cdr3_length: 15

cdr3_aa: CASSYRVLSTDTQYF
cdr3_nt: TGCGCCAGCAGCTACAGGGTCCTATCCACAGATACGCAGTATTTT
d_call: NA
j_call: TRBJ2-3
v_call: TRBV5-1
clone_size: NA
cdr3_length: 15

cdr3_aa: CASSPNRDGAFF
cdr3_nt: TGTGCCAGCTCACCAAACAGGGATGGGGCTTTCTTT
d_call: NA
j_call: TRBJ1-1
v_call: TRBV18
clone_size: once
cdr3_length: 12

cdr3_aa: CAWSTRYRDRVKDYYEQYF
cdr3_nt: TGTGCCTGGAGTACGAGATACCGGGACAGGGTAAAGGATTACTACGAGCAGTACTTC
d_call: TRBD1
j_call: TRBJ2-7
v_call: TRBV30
clone_size: once
cdr3_length: 19

cdr3_aa: CASSPPGTPANTQYF
cdr3_nt: TGTGCCAGCTCACCACCGGGAACCCCAGCCAATACGCAGTATTTT
d_call: NA
j_call: TRBJ2-3
v_call: TRBV18
clone_size: NA
cdr3_length: 15

cdr3_aa: CASSQDTAVGVNEKLFF
cdr3_nt: TGCGCCAGCAGCCAAGACACGGCCGTGGGGGTTAATGAAAAACTGTTTTTT
d_call: NA
j_call: TRBJ1-4
v_call: TRBV4-3
clone_size: NA
cdr3_length: 17

cdr3_aa: CARAGDTEAFF
cdr3_nt: TGTGCCCGAGCGGGGGACACTGAAGCTTTCTTT
d_call: NA
j_call: TRBJ1-1
v_call: TRBV30
clone_size: once
cdr3_length: 11

cdr3_aa: CASSPRGGLGNQPQHF
cdr3_nt: TGTGCCAGCAGCCCTAGAGGGGGGTTAGGCAATCAGCCCCAGCATTTT
d_call: NA
j_call: TRBJ1-5
v_call: TRBV7-2
clone_size: NA
cdr3_length: 16

cdr3_aa: CASSVEGATGELFF
cdr3_nt: TGCGCCAGCAGTGTTGAGGGCGCAACCGGGGAGCTGTTTTTT
d_call: NA
j_call: TRBJ2-2
v_call: TRBV10-2
clone_size: NA
cdr3_length: 14

cdr3_aa: CASSSGTTGGATGELFF
cdr3_nt: TGCGCCAGCAGCTCGGGGACGACAGGGGGCGCAACCGGGGAGCTGTTTTTT
d_call: TRBD1
j_call: TRBJ2-2
v_call: TRBV5-1
clone_size: NA
cdr3_length: 17

cdr3_aa: CASSRDRGEQYF
cdr3_nt: TGTGCCAGCTCTCGGGACAGGGGCGAGCAGTACTTC
d_call: TRBD1
j_call: TRBJ2-7
v_call: TRBV18
clone_size: NA
cdr3_length: 12

cdr3_aa: CASSQEGNNEQFF
cdr3_nt: TGCGCCAGCAGCCAAGAAGGCAACAATGAGCAGTTCTTC
d_call: NA
j_call: TRBJ2-1
v_call: TRBV4-3
clone_size: NA
cdr3_length: 13

cdr3_aa: CAISEQSYDNEQFF
cdr3_nt: TGTGCCATCAGTGAACAATCCTACGACAATGAGCAGTTCTTC
d_call: NA
j_call: TRBJ2-1
v_call: TRBV10-3
clone_size: NA
cdr3_length: 14

cdr3_aa: CASSPLGLAGRHEQYF
cdr3_nt: TGTGCCAGCAGCCCCCTCGGGCTAGCGGGTCGACACGAGCAGTACTTC
d_call: TRBD2
j_call: TRBJ2-7
v_call: TRBV7-2
clone_size: NA
cdr3_length: 16

cdr3_aa: CASSIRDSRYGYTF
cdr3_nt: TGTGCCAGTAGTATAAGGGACAGCCGCTATGGCTACACCTTC
d_call: TRBD1
j_call: TRBJ1-2
v_call: TRBV19
clone_size: NA
cdr3_length: 14

cdr3_aa: CSVGTRFRDYNEQFF
cdr3_nt: TGCAGCGTGGGAACAAGATTCAGGGACTACAATGAGCAGTTCTTC
d_call: NA
j_call: TRBJ2-1
v_call: TRBV29-1
clone_size: NA
cdr3_length: 15

cdr3_aa: CAISDMISGTSGGKETQYF
cdr3_nt: TGTGCCATCAGTGACATGATCTCCGGGACTAGCGGGGGGAAAGAGACCCAGTACTTC
d_call: TRBD2
j_call: TRBJ2-5
v_call: TRBV10-3
clone_size: NA
cdr3_length: 19

cdr3_aa: CASSGDTQYF
cdr3_nt: TGTGCCAGCAGCGGTGATACGCAGTATTTT
d_call: NA
j_call: TRBJ2-3
v_call: TRBV9
clone_size: NA
cdr3_length: 10

cdr3_aa: CASSLGVLGELFF
cdr3_nt: TGTGCCAGCAGCCTAGGGGTCCTCGGGGAGCTGTTTTTT
d_call: NA
j_call: TRBJ2-2
v_call: TRBV2
clone_size: NA
cdr3_length: 13

cdr3_aa: CASSRDRGDTEAFF
cdr3_nt: TGTGCCAGCTCACGGGACAGGGGAGACACTGAAGCTTTCTTT
d_call: TRBD1
j_call: TRBJ1-1
v_call: TRBV18
clone_size: NA
cdr3_length: 14